This TCR beta chain is from a study of blood T cell repertoires in COVID-19. Turning to the study itself: Specimens from acute and convalescent COVID-19 originated in the United States, Italy and Spain. PBMCs, B-cell-depleted T cells, or T cells provided the cDNA or gDNA that made up the material.

Original handling: Amplification with reference gene primers provided the estimates of nucleated cell counts. This table comes from immunoSEQ multiplex PCR, and its TCRdb copy is limited to in-frame clones, with some not included. D and trimming come from the DNA, and the V and J calls and clone size come from that table. In the table there are about 61,000 clones, approximately 79% of which are singletons. Germline CDR1 and CDR2: KGHSH and LQKENI. The CDR3 is 16 amino acids. The V and J ends lost 1 base and 4 bases, in that order; junction bases with no gene match: 5. The origin of this receptor is a woman in her sixties or seventies with acute or convalescent COVID-19. The material sequenced was peripheral blood. The chain recombines TRBV18 with TRBJ2-2; 8 bases fit TRBD1. CDR3 sequence reads: CASSPQTGATTGELFF. The CDR3 DNA reads TGTGCCAGCTCACCACAGACAGGGGCCACCACCGGGGAGCTGTTTTTT.